The rows below give T cell receptor beta chains drawn from one sample of a study of control samples from healthy donors and cancer patients. Here immunoSEQ multiplex PCR was the method, and the copy in TCRdb shows in-frame clones only, minus some. Altogether 55,000 to 90,000 clones are present, 84% being singletons, with the ten largest covering under 30%. The sequencing input was blood. The source is a man in his fifties or sixties in good health. CDR3s include the opening cysteine and the closing phenylalanine or tryptophan. Fields, in order: J gene, D gene, clone size, V gene, CDR3 protein, CDR3 DNA. D genes are given only for firm matches. The size entry is marked missing in some rows and otherwise reads once, few, many or a size class.

TRBJ2-3	TRBD1	-	TRBV27	CASSLSMGVGQVKGFDTQYF	TGTGCCAGCAGTTTATCGATGGGAGTCGGACAGGTCAAAGGTTTTGATACGCAGTATTTT
TRBJ2-3	-	-	TRBV7-3	CASSLTGVDTQYF	TGTGCCAGCAGCTTAACAGGGGTAGATACGCAGTATTTT
TRBJ2-1	TRBD2	-	TRBV24-1	CATDGTSGGINEQFF	TGTGCCACCGACGGGACTAGCGGGGGTATCAATGAGCAGTTCTTC
TRBJ1-3	TRBD1	-	TRBV28	CASRSDRVGNTIYF	TGTGCCAGCAGATCGGACAGGGTCGGAAACACCATATATTTT
TRBJ2-3	-	-	TRBV25-1	CASSDVGDTQYF	TGTGCCAGCAGTGACGTGGGAGATACGCAGTATTTT
TRBJ1-2	-	-	TRBV5-1	CASSLGLSAYGYTF	TGCGCCAGCAGCTTGGGGCTCTCCGCTTATGGCTACACCTTC
TRBJ1-1	-	-	TRBV9	CASSVAGRGGTEAFF	TGTGCCAGCAGCGTAGCGGGCAGGGGAGGGACTGAAGCTTTCTTT
TRBJ1-1	TRBD1	-	TRBV24-1	CATSESGTGRAAFF	TGTGCCACCAGTGAGTCCGGGACAGGGAGAGCGGCTTTCTTT
TRBJ2-5	-	-	TRBV2	CASSEALRFGETQYF	-
TRBJ2-3	TRBD2	-	TRBV29-1	CSVEVLSGMMQYF	TGCAGCGTTGAAGTCCTCAGCGGGATGATGCAGTATTTT
TRBJ2-7	-	-	TRBV5-4	CASRKSRDGLYEQYF	TGTGCCAGCAGGAAATCACGGGACGGACTATACGAGCAGTACTTC
TRBJ1-2	-	-	TRBV7-2	CASSLASPANYGYTF	TGTGCCAGCAGCTTAGCTTCTCCGGCGAACTATGGCTACACCTTC
TRBJ2-7	-	-	TRBV3-1/TRBV3-2	CASSQVKSRDSSTGEQYF	TGTGCCAGCAGCCAAGTAAAGTCTCGGGACTCCTCTACTGGTGAGCAGTACTTC
TRBJ2-3	-	-	TRBV24-1	CATSWGDTQYF	TGTGCCACCAGCTGGGGAGATACGCAGTATTTT
TRBJ2-1	-	-	TRBV28	CASSLGNELPAFF	TGTGCCAGCAGCCTCGGAAATGAACTACCAGCGTTCTTC
TRBJ2-5	-	-	TRBV30	CAWSVLGLGETQYF	TGTGCCTGGAGTGTACTTGGTTTAGGAGAGACCCAGTACTTC
TRBJ2-6	-	-	TRBV5-1	CASSPGPEPGANVLTF	TGCGCCAGCAGCCCAGGACCCGAGCCTGGGGCCAACGTCCTGACTTTC
TRBJ2-4	TRBD2	-	TRBV2	CASIPGTSGTPRDIQYF	TGTGCCAGCATCCCCGGGACTAGCGGCACCCCGCGGGACATTCAGTACTTC
TRBJ1-4	-	-	TRBV30	CAQQGGDEKLFF	TGTGCCCAACAGGGAGGCGATGAAAAACTGTTTTTT
TRBJ2-1	TRBD2	-	TRBV2	CASSLSGGALRNEQFF	TGTGCCAGCAGTCTTAGCGGGGGGGCGTTGAGGAATGAGCAGTTCTTC
TRBJ2-5	TRBD1	-	TRBV15	CATSSLPGQGGNQETQYF	TGTGCCACCAGCAGTTTACCGGGACAGGGGGGTAACCAAGAGACCCAGTACTTC
TRBJ1-1	-	-	TRBV6-5	CASGTDSNTEAFF	TGTGCCAGCGGTACAGATTCAAACACTGAAGCTTTCTTT
TRBJ2-5	-	-	TRBV11-2	CASSLGTIGQTQYF	TGTGCCAGCAGCTTGGGGACCATCGGTCAGACCCAGTACTTC
TRBJ2-3	TRBD2	few	TRBV9	CASSVEGGSTQYF	TGTGCCAGCAGCGTAGAGGGCGGGAGCACGCAGTATTTT
TRBJ1-3	-	-	TRBV7-2	CASSSFGGVSGNTIYF	TGTGCCAGCAGCTCGTTTGGCGGGGTTTCTGGAAACACCATATATTTT
TRBJ2-7	-	-	TRBV6-5	CASSYLAGARYEQYF	TGTGCCAGCAGTTACTTGGCAGGGGCGCGCTACGAGCAGTACTTC
TRBJ1-1	-	-	TRBV5-4	CASSLAVNTEAFF	TGTGCCAGCAGCTTGGCGGTGAACACTGAAGCTTTCTTT
TRBJ1-1	-	-	TRBV29-1	CSVLDGLKGTEAFF	TGCAGCGTTCTCGACGGGTTGAAGGGAACTGAAGCTTTCTTT
TRBJ2-2	TRBD2	-	TRBV3-1/TRBV3-2	CASSISGGAPGELFF	TGTGCCAGCAGCATCAGCGGGGGGGCACCCGGGGAGCTGTTTTTT
TRBJ2-1	-	few	TRBV7-6	CASSPRRAVYNEQFF	TGTGCCAGCAGCCCGCGTCGGGCGGTTTACAATGAGCAGTTCTTC
TRBJ2-3	-	-	TRBV27	CASSWGSRGDTQYF	TGTGCCAGCAGTTGGGGATCCCGGGGAGATACGCAGTATTTT
TRBJ2-5	TRBD2	-	TRBV5-3	CARSIELAGGPQTQYF	TGTGCCAGAAGCATAGAGTTAGCGGGAGGGCCCCAGACCCAGTACTTC
TRBJ2-4	TRBD1	-	TRBV27	CASSQRTGASIQYF	TGTGCCAGCAGTCAACGGACAGGGGCTAGCATTCAGTACTTC
TRBJ2-3	TRBD2	once	TRBV6-4	CASSPGLAGRTSGTQYF	TGTGCCAGCAGCCCGGGACTAGCGGGCCGGACATCTGGTACGCAGTATTTT
TRBJ1-1	-	-	TRBV11-3	CASRNLKERLSTEAFF	TGTGCCAGCAGGAATTTAAAAGAGAGACTTTCCACTGAAGCTTTCTTT
TRBJ2-1	-	-	TRBV3-1/TRBV3-2	CASSLQGRNEQFF	TGTGCCAGCAGCCTGCAGGGCAGGAATGAGCAGTTCTTC
TRBJ1-1	-	-	TRBV30	CAWVGRGPYTEAFF	TGTGCCTGGGTGGGTCGGGGACCTTACACTGAAGCTTTCTTT
TRBJ2-7	-	-	TRBV7-2	CASSYQVGGGNEQYF	TGTGCCAGCAGCTACCAGGTGGGAGGGGGAAACGAGCAGTACTTC
TRBJ2-7	TRBD2	-	TRBV11-2	CASSTTGTSGREQYF	TGTGCCAGCAGTACTACCGGGACTAGCGGGAGAGAGCAGTACTTC
TRBJ1-4	TRBD1	-	TRBV18	CASSPGDRFKLFF	TGTGCCAGCTCACCAGGGGACAGGTTTAAACTGTTTTTT
TRBJ2-3	-	-	TRBV4-3	CASSQGLSREPQYF	TGCGCCAGCAGCCAAGGTCTCTCGAGGGAGCCGCAGTATTTT
TRBJ2-3	-	-	TRBV7-2	CASSLVVGGLFGTDTQYF	TGTGCCAGCAGCTTAGTCGTGGGGGGGCTCTTCGGCACAGATACGCAGTATTTT
TRBJ2-5	-	once	TRBV5-1	CASSLATGLGETQYF	TGCGCCAGCAGCTTGGCTACAGGACTGGGGGAGACCCAGTACTTC
TRBJ2-1	TRBD2	once	TRBV5-1	CASGIALAGANYNEQFF	TGCGCCAGCGGCATTGCGCTAGCGGGAGCCAATTACAATGAGCAGTTCTTC
TRBJ2-1	TRBD2	-	TRBV12-5	CASGKLAGLYNEQFF	TGTGCTAGTGGCAAATTAGCGGGACTTTACAATGAGCAGTTCTTC